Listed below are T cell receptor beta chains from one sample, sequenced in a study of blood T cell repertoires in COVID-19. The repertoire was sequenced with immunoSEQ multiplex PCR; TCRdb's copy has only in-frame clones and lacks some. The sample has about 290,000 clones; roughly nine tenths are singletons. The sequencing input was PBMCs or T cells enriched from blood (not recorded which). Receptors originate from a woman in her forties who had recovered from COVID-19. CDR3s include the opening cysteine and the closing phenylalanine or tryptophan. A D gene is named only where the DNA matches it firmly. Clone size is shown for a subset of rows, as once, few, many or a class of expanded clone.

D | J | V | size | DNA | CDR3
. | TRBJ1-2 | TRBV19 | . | TGTGCCAGCCGGGACACCCAAGCTAACTATGGCTACACCTTC | CASRDTQANYGYTF
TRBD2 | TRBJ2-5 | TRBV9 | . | TGTGCCAGCAGCGTAGAACTAGCGAAGACCCAGTACTTC | CASSVELAKTQYF
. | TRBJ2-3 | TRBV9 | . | TGTGCCAGCAGCGTAGGAAGGTCACGGGGAGCCCAGGATACGCAGTATTTT | CASSVGRSRGAQDTQYF
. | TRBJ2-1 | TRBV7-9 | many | TGTGCCAGCAGCTTAGGAATAAGGGCAGGGGCCTACAATGAGCAGTTCTTC | CASSLGIRAGAYNEQFF
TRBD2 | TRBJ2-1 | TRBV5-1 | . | TGCGCCAGCAGCTTGTTATACGTGCGGGAGGTCTACAATGAGCAGTTCTTC | CASSLLYVREVYNEQFF
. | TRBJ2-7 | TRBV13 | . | TGTGCCAGCAGCTTACAGCGTAGCTCCTACGAGCAGTACTTC | CASSLQRSSYEQYF
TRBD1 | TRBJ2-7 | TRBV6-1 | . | TGTGCCAGCAGTGATGCAGGGGGCCGTTACGAGCAGTACTTC | CASSDAGGRYEQYF
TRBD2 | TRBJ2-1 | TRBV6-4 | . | TGTGCCAGCAGTGACCGGACTAGCGGGAGTGAGCAGTTCTTC | CASSDRTSGSEQFF
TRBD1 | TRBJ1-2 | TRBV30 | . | TGTGCCTGGAGTGATGTCTTCAGGGGGCGACACTATGGCTACACCTTC | CAWSDVFRGRHYGYTF
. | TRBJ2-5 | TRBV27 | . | TGTGCCAGCAGTCGCGGCGGGCTGGTTATCGGAGAGACCCAGTACTTC | CASSRGGLVIGETQYF
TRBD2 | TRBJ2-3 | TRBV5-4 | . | TGTGCCAGCAGCGGCGGGGGGGGCAAGACAGATACGCAGTATTTT | CASSGGGGKTDTQYF
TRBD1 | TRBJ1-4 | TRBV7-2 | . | TGTGCCAGCAGCCCCCGACAGGGTGGTCGGAAACTGTTTTTT | CASSPRQGGRKLFF
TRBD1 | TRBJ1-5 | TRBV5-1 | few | TGCGCCAGCAGCTTGGAGGGGGCTGGCAATCAGCCCCAGCATTTT | CASSLEGAGNQPQHF
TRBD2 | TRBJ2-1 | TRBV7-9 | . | TGTGCCAGCAGCCGTACTAGCGGGAGGGCAAATGAGCAGTTCTTC | CASSRTSGRANEQFF
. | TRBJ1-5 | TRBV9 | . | TGTGCCAGCAGCCCCGGCCCGGAGGGGGGGTCCGCCAATCAGCCCCAGCATTTT | CASSPGPEGGSANQPQHF
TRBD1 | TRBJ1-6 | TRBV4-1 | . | TGCGCCAGCAGCCGAACACCTCAGGGGGGTGATTCACCCCTCCACTTT | CASSRTPQGGDSPLHF
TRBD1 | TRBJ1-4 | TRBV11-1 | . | TGTGCCAGCAGCCGGGACAGGCGTGAAAAACTGTTTTTT | CASSRDRREKLFF
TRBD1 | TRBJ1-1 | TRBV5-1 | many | TGCGCCAGCAGCCCCAGGGACAGGAGCAGTGAGGCTTTCTTT | CASSPRDRSSEAFF
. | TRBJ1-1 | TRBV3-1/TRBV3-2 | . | TGTGCCAGCAGCCAGCGAAGGGGTGCGGCAGCTTTCTTT | CASSQRRGAAAFF
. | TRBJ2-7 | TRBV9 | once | TGTGCCAGCAGCGGATCAGCGGCCGAGCAGTACTTC | CASSGSAAEQYF
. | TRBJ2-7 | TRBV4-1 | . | TGCGCCAGCAGCCCGGATCGGGGAACCTACGAGCAGTACTTC | CASSPDRGTYEQYF
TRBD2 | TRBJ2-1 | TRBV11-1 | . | TGTGCCAGCAGCTTGACTAGCGGGTATTACAATGAGCAGTTCTTC | CASSLTSGYYNEQFF
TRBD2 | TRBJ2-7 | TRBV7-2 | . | TGTGCCAGCAGCTTAGAGGGGACTAGCGGGAGAGGGCAGTACTTC | CASSLEGTSGRGQYF
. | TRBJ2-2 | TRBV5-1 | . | TGCGCCAGCAGCCTAGGGACAACGAACACCGGGGAGCTGTTTTTT | CASSLGTTNTGELFF
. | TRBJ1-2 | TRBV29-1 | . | TGCAGCGTTCTAGACCCTTATTTCTATGGCTACACCTTC | CSVLDPYFYGYTF
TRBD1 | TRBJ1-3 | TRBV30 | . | TGTGCCTGGGACGCTGGGACAGGGAGAAACACCATATATTTT | CAWDAGTGRNTIYF
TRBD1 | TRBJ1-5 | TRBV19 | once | TGTGCCAGTAGTAGGGACAGGGGGCTAAATCAGCCCCAGCATTTT | CASSRDRGLNQPQHF
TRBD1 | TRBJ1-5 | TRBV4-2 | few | TGTGCCAGCAGCCAAGATGGGGACAGGGCAGGCCAGCCCCAGCATTTT | CASSQDGDRAGQPQHF
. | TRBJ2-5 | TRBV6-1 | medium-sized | TGTGCCAGCAGTGAAAGGAGCGAAGGGACCCAGTACTTC | CASSERSEGTQYF
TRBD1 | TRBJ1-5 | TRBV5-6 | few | TGTGCCAGCAGCCGGGACAGGGGATTTGGGAGCAATCAGCCCCAGCATTTT | CASSRDRGFGSNQPQHF
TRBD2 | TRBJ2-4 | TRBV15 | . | TGTGCCACCAGCATGGGGACTACCGGGTGGAACGTGAACATTCAGTACTTC | CATSMGTTGWNVNIQYF
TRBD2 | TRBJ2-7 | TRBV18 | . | TGTGCCAGCTCATCACAGTGGGGGGGGGACGAGCAGTACTTC | CASSSQWGGDEQYF